Listed below are T cell receptor beta chains from one sample, sequenced in a study of tumor-infiltrating lymphocytes in primary liver carcinoma. TCRdb passed the multiplex PCR reads through MiXCR, listing each CDR3 protein once. The sample includes approximately 330,000 distinct CDR3 sequences, less than 65% seen only once; the top ten take approximately 5.9%. Specimen: peripheral blood. All receptors come from a man aged 35 to 55 with primary liver carcinoma and hepatitis B virus infection. The CDR3 runs from the conserved cysteine through the conserved F or W. A D gene is named only where the DNA matches it firmly. Expanded clones get a size class; other rows say once, few or many, or leave the size out.

D | length | J | V | size | DNA | CDR3
- | 15 | TRBJ2-1 | TRBV20-1 | - | TGCAGTGCTGAGGGACCTAAGGGGCGGCACAATAAGCAGTTCTTC | CSAEGPKGRHNKQFF
- | 15 | TRBJ1-1 | TRBV19 | - | TGTGCCAGTAGTATAGTCGCCGGAACGAACACTGAAGCTTTCTTT | CASSIVAGTNTEAFF
- | 16 | TRBJ2-4 | TRBV19 | - | TGTGCCAGTAGTATAACGGGGAGATTGACCAAAAACATTCAGTACTTC | CASSITGRLTKNIQYF
- | 15 | TRBJ2-7 | TRBV4-1 | few | TGCGCCAGCAGCCAACCTACGGCAGGCCGCTACGAGCAGTACTTC | CASSQPTAGRYEQYF
- | 15 | TRBJ1-5 | TRBV28 | - | TGTGCCAGCCAGCCGAGGGGAAATTCGGGTCAGCCCCAGCATTTT | CASQPRGNSGQPQHF
TRBD1 | 15 | TRBJ2-3 | TRBV6-1 | - | TGTGCCAGCAGTTCAGACAGGGTCGGCACAGATACGCAGTATTTT | CASSSDRVGTDTQYF
TRBD2 | 14 | TRBJ2-3 | TRBV4-1 | - | TGCGCCAGCAGCCGCCTAGCGGGAGGAGATACGCAGTATTTT | CASSRLAGGDTQYF
- | 15 | TRBJ2-1 | TRBV11-2 | - | TGTGCCAGCAGCTTAGTTGGCAGTACGATCAATGAGCGGTTCTTC | CASSLVGSTINERFF
TRBD1 | 17 | TRBJ1-5 | TRBV5-8 | few | TGTGCCAGCAGCCCGGGGACAGTGTATCATAGCAATCAGCCCCAGCATTTT | CASSPGTVYHSNQPQHF
TRBD2 | 12 | TRBJ2-7 | TRBV12-3/TRBV12-4 | many | TGTGCCAGCAGTTTTTCTAGCGGAGAGCAGTACTTC | CASSFSSGEQYF
- | 12 | TRBJ2-7 | TRBV11-2 | once | TGTGCCAGCAGCCCCAAATGGTACGAACAGTACTTC | CASSPKWYEQYF
- | 12 | TRBJ2-1 | TRBV12-3/TRBV12-4 | - | TGTGCCAGCAGCCCTTCCATCAATGAGCAGTTCTTC | CASSPSINEQFF
TRBD1 | 16 | TRBJ1-4 | TRBV7-9 | - | TGTGCCAGCGGCTTAGATGGGGGCAGGGGGCACGAAAAACTGTTTTTT | CASGLDGGRGHEKLFF
TRBD1 | 13 | TRBJ1-1 | TRBV11-2 | - | TGCGCCAGCAGGAGGGGACAGGACACTGAAGCTTTCTTT | CASRRGQDTEAFF
- | 13 | TRBJ2-5 | TRBV11-1 | - | TGTGCCAGCTCAGCATGGGGGAAAAAGGCCCAGTACTTC | CASSAWGKKAQYF
TRBD2 | 13 | TRBJ2-7 | TRBV28 | - | TGTGCCAGCAGAACACTAGCGGGAAGGGAGCAGTACTTC | CASRTLAGREQYF
TRBD1 | 15 | TRBJ2-5 | TRBV4-1 | - | TGCGCCAGCAGCCTCCGGGACAGGGGACAAGAGGCCCAGTACTTC | CASSLRDRGQEAQYF
TRBD2 | 15 | TRBJ2-1 | TRBV11-1 | once | TGTACCAGCAGCGACTTAGTGGGAGGGCTCAATGAGCAGTTCTTC | CTSSDLVGGLNEQFF
- | 11 | TRBJ2-1 | TRBV6-2/TRBV6-3 | few | TGTGCCAGCACCCACCTCCATGAGCAGTTCTTC | CASTHLHEQFF
TRBD1 | 15 | TRBJ1-1 | TRBV10-3 | - | TGTGCCACGGACCCCTACAGGACAGGGGACACTGAAGCTTTCTTT | CATDPYRTGDTEAFF
TRBD2 | 15 | TRBJ2-7 | TRBV6-1 | - | TGTGACAGCAGTCAACTAGCGGGAAGCGTTTACGAGCAGTACTTC | CDSSQLAGSVYEQYF
- | 17 | TRBJ2-3 | TRBV6-5 | - | TGTGCCAGCAGTTACTCGAGACTAGTGGGATTCACACATACGCAGTATTTC | CASSYSRLVGFTHTQYF
- | 13 | TRBJ2-7 | TRBV5-5 | many | TGTGCCAGCAGCTTGGTCGGCTCCTACGAGCAGTACTTC | CASSLVGSYEQYF
TRBD1 | 17 | TRBJ1-4 | TRBV5-5 | - | TGTGCCAGCAGCTTAGGTCCCAGGGGGAAAGTGAATGGAAAACTGTTTTTT | CASSLGPRGKVNGKLFF
TRBD2 | 15 | TRBJ2-7 | TRBV11-2 | many | TGTGCCAGCAGCTTATCTAGCGGCTTTTCCTACGAGCAGTACTTC | CASSLSSGFSYEQYF
TRBD2 | 14 | TRBJ2-3 | TRBV6-2/TRBV6-3 | many | TGTGCCAGCAGGGACACTAGCGGCACAGATACGCAGTATTTT | CASRDTSGTDTQYF
TRBD2 | 18 | TRBJ2-3 | TRBV6-2/TRBV6-3 | - | TGTGCCAGCAGTTACGCGGGGACTAGCGGGAGTGGCACAGATACTCAGTATTTT | CASSYAGTSGSGTDTQYF